Only a few counts were recorded for the clone carrying this T cell receptor beta chain. Its target is not known. The sample originates from a study of T cell responses to AZD1222 COVID-19 vaccine. General observations from the study: The study found vaccine-associated CD4 TCRs spanning spike, dominant at 160-218 and 743-854.

Repertoires were generated with immunoSEQ multiplex PCR, while TCRdb's copy carries only in-frame clones and drops some. The sample includes about 140,000 clones, roughly 92% of them seen just once. Looked up from germline, CDR1 is SEHNR and CDR2 is FQNEAQ (reference sequence). CDR3 length equals 13 residues. V lost 1 base, J lost 2 bases, and 5 bases lay in between. Sequencing used peripheral blood, obtained on day 0 of AZD1222 vaccination. The chain uses TRBV7-9 and TRBJ1-2; D remains ambiguous. This TCR came from an adult in good health. The CDR3 DNA is TGTGCCAGCAGCTTAGTGCAAAACTATGGCTACACCTTC. Translated, it gives CASSLVQNYGYTF.